What follows are 14 T cell receptor beta chains derived from one specimen sequenced in a study of tumor-infiltrating lymphocytes in localized non-small cell lung cancer. The method was immunoSEQ multiplex PCR; TCRdb's version includes in-frame clones alone and lacks a portion of them. The sample carries over 7,500 clones, 70% to 85% recorded once. Sequenced sample: uninvolved lung tissue not adjacent to the tumor. These receptors were obtained from a human donor with non-small cell lung cancer.

The chain recombines TRBV27 with TRBJ1-1, with D possibly matching TRBD1 (5 bases). The germline V and J ends were trimmed by 1 base and 3 bases, with 12 bases remaining between them. The CDR3 is 15 amino acids. CDR1 and CDR2 (germline): MNHEY, SMNVEV (reference sequence). The CDR3 protein is CASSLYDSSYTEAFF. The CDR3 DNA is TGTGCCAGCAGTTTATACGACAGTAGTTACACTGAAGCTTTCTTT.

This clone was detected once. The V call is TRBV7-2, the J call TRBJ2-1; 9 positions agree with TRBD1. The germline V gene has CDR1 SGHTA and CDR2 FQGNSA. There are 14 residues in the CDR3. V was pared by 2 bases and J by 9 bases, with 5 bases of the junction left unmatched. CDR3 coding DNA: TGTGCCAGCAGCTTACGACAGGGGGTTATTGAGCAGTTCTTC. This translates into CASSLRQGVIEQFF.

J is TRBJ1-1 and V is TRBV27; D gene unclear. CDR1 MNHEY and CDR2 SMNVEV come from the germline V gene (reference sequence). V dropped 2 bases and J dropped 7 bases, with 11 bases sitting between them. The CDR3 sequence is 13 residues long. The CDR3: CASSLGVSVEAFF. The CDR3 DNA follows: TGTGCCAGCAGTTTAGGGGTCTCCGTTGAAGCTTTCTTT.

The chain uses TRBV29-1 and TRBJ2-7, with D unclear. Trimming shortened V by 5 bases and J by 0 bases, and 5 bases separated the two germline ends. Germline CDR1 SQVTM, CDR2 ANQGSEA. The CDR3 extends over 11 amino acids. CDR3 DNA sequence: TGCAGCGTTAGGGTCTCCTACGAGCAGTACTTC. It specifies CSVRVSYEQYF.

This clone was seen only once. CDR3: CASSFQGGGGNTIYF. In nucleotides, the CDR3 is TGTGCCAGCAGCTTCCAAGGGGGAGGTGGAAACACCATATATTTT. The genes are TRBV11-2 and TRBJ1-3, with D perhaps TRBD1 (6 bases). Trimming stripped 3 bases from V and 3 bases from J, with 12 bases between. This CDR3 is built from 15 residues. The germline gives CDR1 SGHAT, CDR2 FQNNGV.

The chain has TRBV4-1 and TRBJ1-1; no definite D call. V gave up 4 bases and J gave up 1 base, with 16 bases separating them. Looked up from germline, CDR1 is MGHRA and CDR2 is YSYEKL. The CDR3 is made up of 16 amino acids. CDR3 protein: CASSPFGGLSNTEAFF. CDR3 bases: TGCGCCAGCAGCCCTTTCGGTGGCCTTTCGAACACTGAAGCTTTCTTT.

The V gene is TRBV5-1, the J gene TRBJ1-3, with 9 bases aligning to TRBD1. The germline V gene has CDR1 SGHRS and CDR2 YFSETQ. The CDR3 totals 16 residues. V was clipped by 0 bases and J by 4 bases; unmatched bases: 5. This CDR3 is CASSLGDRDSGNTIYF. The CDR3 DNA follows: TGCGCCAGCAGCTTGGGGGACAGGGATAGCGGAAACACCATATATTTT.

J is TRBJ2-1 and V is TRBV27; 7 bases map to TRBD2. The junction had 11 bases not matched to a gene; V was cut back by 6 bases and J by 3 bases. Looked up from germline, CDR1 is MNHEY and CDR2 is SMNVEV (reference sequence). This CDR3 has 16 residues. CDR3 loop: CASSGGWGGGYNEQFF. The CDR3 DNA sequence: TGTGCCAGCAGCGGAGGCTGGGGCGGGGGCTACAATGAGCAGTTCTTC.

The chain employs TRBV11-2 and TRBJ1-2; possible D gene TRBD1, 5 bases. From germline, CDR1 is SGHAT and CDR2 FQNNGV. V lost 4 bases to trimming and J lost 3 bases, with 9 bases between them. This CDR3 is built from 13 residues. CDR3: CASSSREDYGYTF. The CDR3 coding sequence is TGTGCCAGCAGCTCCAGGGAAGACTATGGCTACACCTTC.

The J gene is TRBJ1-2, the V gene TRBV6-1; perhaps TRBD1 as D (5 bases). CDR1 is MNHNS and CDR2 is SASEGT in the germline V gene. Trimming pared 0 bases from V and 5 bases from J, leaving 10 bases between. This CDR3 has 14 amino acids. CDR3 sequence: CASSEAAGLYGYTF. As DNA, the CDR3 is TGTGCCAGCAGTGAAGCGGCAGGGCTTTATGGCTACACCTTC.

This chain joins TRBV11-2 and TRBJ2-7; D gene ambiguous. Germline CDR1 is SGHAT and CDR2 is FQNNGV. The CDR3 runs to 12 residues. V lost 3 bases and J lost 0, with 3 bases in between. This CDR3 reads CASSLHSYEQYF. CDR3 nucleotides: TGTGCCAGCAGCTTGCACTCCTACGAGCAGTACTTC. Full variable domain (rest looked up from reference TRBV11-2 and TRBJ2-7): EAGVAQSPRYKIIEKRQSVAFWCNPISGHATLYWYQQILGQGPKLLIQFQNNGVVDDSQLPKDRFSAERLKGVDSTLKIQPAKLEDSAVYLCASSLHSYEQYFGPGTRLTVT.

The chain recombines TRBV5-1 with TRBJ1-2; no clear D. Between the trimmed V and J ends, which lost 4 bases and 4 bases, there was a span of 20 bases. Germline loops: CDR1 SGHRS, CDR2 YFSETQ. The length of the CDR3 is 16 residues. The CDR3: CASSPGRQTNTYGYTF. The CDR3 nucleotides are TGCGCCAGCAGCCCCGGTCGGCAGACAAATACCTATGGCTACACCTTC.

The rearrangement uses TRBV5-6 and TRBJ2-7; D may be TRBD1 (5 bases). Trimming stripped 5 bases from V and 2 bases from J, with 17 bases between. CDR3 length equals 15 residues. Per the germline V gene, CDR1 is SGHDT and CDR2 is YYEEEE. The CDR3 region has the DNA TGTGCCAGCAGATCCGACCCAGGGATTACCTACGAGCAGTACTTC. It yields the protein CASRSDPGITYEQYF.

The chain recombines TRBV27 with TRBJ1-1, with D hard to call. The germline CDR1 and CDR2 sequences are MNHEY and SMNVEV (reference sequence). Trimming cost V 8 bases and J 1 base, with 23 bases left between them. The CDR3 has 17 residues. Here the CDR3 reads CASHHYPGRIENTEAFF. As DNA, the CDR3 is TGTGCCAGCCATCATTACCCCGGACGGATTGAGAACACTGAAGCTTTCTTT.